The present T cell receptor (beta chain) was sequenced within a study of regulatory T cells in long-lasting Graves disease. Overall study results and limits: Whereas new patients shared 900 to 1,000 public clonotypes, persistent patients shared more, at about 3,000. Persistent Graves' patients showed a TCR diversity that was lower than that of newly diagnosed ones. With persistent disease, TRBV28, TRBJ1-2 and TRBJ2-5 were the favored segments.

V shed 7 bases and J 0 bases; nucleotides not matched to a gene: 5. This CDR3 region has 15 residues. Germline CDR1 is LNHDA and CDR2 is SQIVND (reference sequence). Details on this clonotype: The antigen remains unidentified.

Time point noted: newly diagnosed GD, antithyroid drugs for less than 3 months. RNA extracted from PBMCs served as the sequencing template. Arm-PCR with iRepertoire HTBI primers amplified the CDR3 regions for these TCR beta libraries. MiXCR was run by TCRdb on the multiplex PCR reads, yielding one entry per CDR3 protein. The table lists 400,000 to 500,000 distinct CDR3 sequences, roughly 15% of them singletons. This sample also belongs to another study, concerning T cells in Graves' hyperthyroidism and ophthalmopathy. That study reports: TCR CDR3 regions were first amplified by RT-PCR with HTBI primers.

Source: peripheral blood mononuclear cells (PBMCs), taken at new diagnosis, from a patient treated with antithyroid drugs. The rearrangement links TRBV19 to TRBJ2-2; 7 bases align to TRBD2. The source of this sequence is a woman aged 30 to 39 with Graves disease. CDR3 region: CASMAGVANTGELFF. DNA of the CDR3: TGTGCCAGTATGGCGGGAGTCGCGAACACCGGGGAGCTGTTTTTT.